The present T cell receptor (beta chain) was sequenced within a study of PD-1 blockade in mismatch repair-deficient tumors. Broader study findings: Tumor-resident clones, often absent from pretreatment blood, expanded after pembrolizumab and then contracted.

Mismatch repair deficiency was confirmed in all patients, by PCR or immunohistochemistry. This clone was observed a few times. Its cognate antigen is unknown. Trimming pared 4 bases from V and 13 bases from J, leaving 16 bases between. CDR1 and CDR2 (germline): SGHVS, FNYEAQ. The CDR3 contains 12 residues. TCRdb's copy holds only in-frame clones and misses some; the assay was immunoSEQ multiplex PCR. Here the sample spans under 95,000 clones, approximately 84% being singletons. The clonotype was recovered from an adult with mismatch repair-deficient cancer. The chain recombines TRBV7-6 with TRBJ1-2; D call uncertain. The specimen comprised peripheral blood, sampled 12 weeks after starting pembrolizumab. The CDR3 bases are TGTGCCAGCAGCTACCTCGGTGGGGATAGCACCTTC. Translating gives CASSYLGGDSTF.